These T cell receptor beta chains were read from a single sample in a study of blood T cell repertoires in COVID-19. Libraries were prepared by immunoSEQ multiplex PCR; TCRdb keeps only in-frame clonotypes and omits some of them. Of approximately 60,000 clones listed, over 65% were seen once; the top ten hold more than 13%. The sample consisted of peripheral blood. Every receptor here comes from a man between 60 and 75 years old with COVID-19, enrolled during active disease. Both conserved end residues are part of each CDR3. A D gene is named only where the DNA matches it firmly. The size field is filled for only some rows; it gives once, few, many or a size class.

.	TRBV18	TRBD1	TRBJ2-7	CASSPLDRGGEQYF	TGTGCCAGCTCACCACTGGACAGGGGAGGCGAGCAGTACTTC
.	TRBV27	TRBD2	TRBJ2-1	CASSLVGLAENNEQFF	TGTGCCAGCAGTTTAGTTGGGCTAGCGGAAAACAATGAGCAGTTCTTC
.	TRBV2	.	TRBJ1-3	CASSEARTVGNTIYF	TGTGCCAGCAGTGAAGCTCGGACAGTCGGAAACACCATATATTTT
.	TRBV10-3	.	TRBJ2-7	CAISSLAVSYEQYF	TGTGCCATCAGTTCACTAGCCGTTTCCTACGAGCAGTACTTC
.	TRBV11-2	.	TRBJ2-2	CASTLRGGELFF	TGTGCCAGCACCCTCAGGGGCGGGGAGCTGTTTTTT
once	TRBV7-9	.	TRBJ2-1	CASSVDEQFF	TGTGCCAGCAGCGTCGATGAGCAGTTCTTC
.	TRBV6-1	.	TRBJ2-2	CASSESHPSRTGELFF	TGTGCCAGCAGTGAGTCGCACCCCTCTCGGACCGGGGAGCTGTTTTTT
.	TRBV6-5	.	TRBJ2-7	CASFKQVKGDEQYF	TGTGCCAGCTTTAAACAGGTGAAGGGCGACGAGCAGTACTTC
.	TRBV27	TRBD2	TRBJ2-4	CASSRLAGEVIQYF	TGTGCCAGCAGTCGACTAGCGGGGGAGGTCATTCAGTACTTC
.	TRBV5-6	TRBD1	TRBJ1-6	CASRRTGGKSPLHF	TGTGCCAGCAGAAGGACAGGGGGTAAGTCACCCCTCCACTTT
.	TRBV5-5	TRBD1	TRBJ2-1	CASSPSTGGNNEQFF	TGTGCCAGCAGCCCGTCGACAGGGGGTAACAATGAGCAGTTCTTC
few	TRBV29-1	TRBD2	TRBJ2-5	CSGGIAGAAETQYF	TGCAGCGGGGGGATAGCGGGAGCGGCGGAGACCCAGTACTTC
.	TRBV15	TRBD1	TRBJ1-5	CATNRDRGQPQHF	TGTGCCACGAATAGGGACAGGGGTCAGCCCCAGCATTTT
few	TRBV27	TRBD1	TRBJ2-2	CASTPWDRQLTGELFF	TGTGCCAGCACCCCATGGGACAGGCAACTCACCGGGGAGCTGTTTTTT
.	TRBV6-5	.	TRBJ2-3	CASRRTDTDTQYF	TGTGCCAGCCGGAGGACAGACACAGATACGCAGTATTTT
once	TRBV7-3	.	TRBJ2-2	CASRRDSDTGELFF	TGTGCCAGCAGGAGGGACTCTGACACCGGGGAGCTGTTTTTT
.	TRBV30	.	TRBJ1-6	CAWNGGGRGSPLHF	TGTGCCTGGAATGGCGGGGGGCGTGGGTCACCCCTCCACTTT
.	TRBV7-9	.	TRBJ2-7	CASSLSDRDGEQYF	TGTGCCAGCAGCTTATCGGACAGAGATGGCGAGCAGTACTTC